This T cell receptor beta chain was recorded in a study of CD4 T cells in relation to SARS-CoV-2 and coronaviruses. Study background: Shared crossreactive spike epitopes were mapped to their HLA restriction.

Survey-level TCR-beta sequencing used DNA from CEF-cultured naive and memory CD4+ T cells. The protocol was immunoSEQ multiplex PCR, while the TCRdb copy is restricted to in-frame clones and leaves out a portion. The sample lists about 35,000 clones, around 77% occurring once. Naive or memory CD4+ cells were cultured 1:1 with T cell-depleted PBMCs plus CEF. The V gene's germline CDR1 is MNHEY and CDR2 SVGAGI. This CDR3 has 14 residues. Trimming left V 2 bases short and J 3 bases short, with 11 bases between. About this clone itself: Its antigen is still unknown.

Findings of the study overall: Compared with monoreactive clones, crossreactive clones showed significantly weaker SARS-CoV-2 expansion.

The receptor was isolated from an adult with COVID-19. V is TRBV6-5 and J is TRBJ2-7, with D tentatively TRBD2 (5 bases). Sequences were obtained from memory CD4+ T cells from PBMCs, cultured in vitro. CDR3 protein: CASSYGRVGYEQYF. CDR3 sequence (DNA): TGTGCCAGCAGTTACGGGCGGGTTGGCTACGAGCAGTACTTC.